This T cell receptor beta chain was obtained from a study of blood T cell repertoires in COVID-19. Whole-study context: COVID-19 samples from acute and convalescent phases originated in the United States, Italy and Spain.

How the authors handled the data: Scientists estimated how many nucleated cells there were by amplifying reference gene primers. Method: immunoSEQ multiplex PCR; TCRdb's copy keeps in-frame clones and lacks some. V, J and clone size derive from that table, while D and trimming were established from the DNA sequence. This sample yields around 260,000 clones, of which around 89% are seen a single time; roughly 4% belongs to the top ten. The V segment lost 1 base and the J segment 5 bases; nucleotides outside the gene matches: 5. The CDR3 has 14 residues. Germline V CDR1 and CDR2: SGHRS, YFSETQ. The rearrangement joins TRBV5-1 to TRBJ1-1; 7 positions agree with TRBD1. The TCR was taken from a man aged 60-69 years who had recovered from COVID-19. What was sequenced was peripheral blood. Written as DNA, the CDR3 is TGCGCCAGCAGCTTGAAGGGGGCCGGGACTGAAGCTTTCTTT. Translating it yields CASSLKGAGTEAFF. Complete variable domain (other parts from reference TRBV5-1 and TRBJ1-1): KAGVTQTPRYLIKTRGQQVTLSCSPISGHRSVSWYQQTPGQGLQFLFEYFSETQRNKGNFPGRFSGRQFSNSRSEMNVSTLELGDSALYLCASSLKGAGTEAFFGQGTRLTVV.